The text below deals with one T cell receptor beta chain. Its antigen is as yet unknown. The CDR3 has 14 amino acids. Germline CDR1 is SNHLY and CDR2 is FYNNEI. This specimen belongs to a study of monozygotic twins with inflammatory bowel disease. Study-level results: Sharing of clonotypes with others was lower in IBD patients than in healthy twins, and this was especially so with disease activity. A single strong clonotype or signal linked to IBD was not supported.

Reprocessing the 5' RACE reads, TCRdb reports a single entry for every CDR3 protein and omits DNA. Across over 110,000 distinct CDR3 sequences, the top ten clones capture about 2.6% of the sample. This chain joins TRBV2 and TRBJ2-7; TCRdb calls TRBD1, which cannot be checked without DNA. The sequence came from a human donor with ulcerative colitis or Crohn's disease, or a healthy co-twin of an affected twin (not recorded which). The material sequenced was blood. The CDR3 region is CAGNGGAGTYEQYF.